This T cell receptor beta chain was observed in a study of metastatic and nonmetastatic thyroid tumors. Study overall: Patients with malignant and benign thyroid disease provided blood and tumor or nodule tissue, whose repertoires were compared. Study-wide results and caveats: Reportedly, malignant thyroid tumors had significantly higher TCR beta diversity than benign nodules, in blood and tumor.

TCRdb re-called the PCR reads through MiXCR. The repertoire holds tens of thousands of clones, roughly 23% seen once, with 3.8% in the top ten. All patients were treatment-naive before thyroid surgery. This clone was counted a few times. Its target is unknown. The source of this sequence is a male donor with papillary thyroid cancer or a benign thyroid nodule (not recorded which). Some clones in this sample may be carry-over from other donors' samples. Input material: blood.

CDR3 in amino acids: CASSTSALENNEQFF. CDR3 nucleotide sequence: TGCGCCAGCAGCACCTCGGCACTAGAGAACAATGAGCAGTTCTTC. J is TRBJ2-1 and V is TRBV10-1; tentatively, D is TRBD2 (5 bases). This CDR3 has 15 amino acids. Germline-derived CDR1 and CDR2 are WNHNN and SYGVQD (reference sequence). V was pared by 6 bases and J by 5 bases, with 17 bases between.